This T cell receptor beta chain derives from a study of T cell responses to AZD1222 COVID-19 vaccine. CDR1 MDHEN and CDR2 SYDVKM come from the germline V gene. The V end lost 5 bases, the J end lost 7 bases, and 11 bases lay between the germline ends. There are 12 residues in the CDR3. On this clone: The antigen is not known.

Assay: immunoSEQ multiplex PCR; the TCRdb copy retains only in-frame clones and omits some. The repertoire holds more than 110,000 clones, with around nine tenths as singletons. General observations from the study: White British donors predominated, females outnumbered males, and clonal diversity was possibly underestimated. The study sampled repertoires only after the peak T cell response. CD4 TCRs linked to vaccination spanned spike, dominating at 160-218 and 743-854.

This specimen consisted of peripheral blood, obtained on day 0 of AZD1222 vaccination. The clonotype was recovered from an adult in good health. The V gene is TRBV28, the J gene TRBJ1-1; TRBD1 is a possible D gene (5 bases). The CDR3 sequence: CASSPPRGEAFF. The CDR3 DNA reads TGTGCCAGCAGTCCCCCAAGGGGTGAAGCTTTCTTT. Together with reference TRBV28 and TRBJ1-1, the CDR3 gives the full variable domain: DVKVTQSSRYLVKRTGEKVFLECVQDMDHENMFWYRQDPGLGLRLIYFSYDVKMKEKGDIPEGYSVSREKKERFSLILESASTNQTSMYLCASSPPRGEAFFGQGTRLTVV.